These T cell receptor beta chains were read from a single sample in a study of blood T cell repertoires in COVID-19. The table came from immunoSEQ multiplex PCR; TCRdb's copy has only in-frame clones and leaves some out. The repertoire holds roughly 40,000 clones, over 75% seen once, with approximately 30% in the top ten. Sequenced material: peripheral blood. Receptors originate from an older man with active or convalescent COVID-19. The CDR3 runs from the conserved cysteine through the conserved F or W. Not all rows give a size; the values are once, few, many and, for expanded clones, a class.

>TRBV4-3|TRBJ1-1|13|NA
CASSQDRPQAAFF
>TRBV6-5|TRBJ2-5|15|NA
CASSTGQGYTETQYF
>TRBV4-3|TRBJ2-5|16|NA
CASSHQLTSGRETQYF
>TRBV7-3|TRBJ2-7|13|few
CASSSTGSYEQYF
>TRBV5-3|TRBJ2-2|19|NA
CARSWGHPTSGGDTGELFF
>TRBV23-1|TRBJ2-3|16|NA
CASSQYDRASTDTQYF
>TRBV7-2|TRBJ1-2|15|NA
CASSPWTVANYGYTF
>TRBV5-8|TRBJ1-2|14|NA
CASSLSTEVSSYTF
>TRBV3-1/TRBV3-2|TRBJ1-2|16|NA
CASSQDFAGMARGYTF
>TRBV6-4|TRBJ2-5|15|NA
CASSLSGGFQETQYF
>TRBV5-6|TRBJ2-1|18|NA
CASSPKRASGRADNEQFF
>TRBV4-1|TRBJ2-3|17|NA
CASSQGPQRGGLVTQYF
>TRBV6-5|TRBJ2-1|15|NA
CASTFRSGRGNEQFF
>TRBV19|TRBJ1-2|13|NA
CASILDRVGGYTF
>TRBV24-1|TRBJ1-2|14|NA
CATSGGIADYGYTF
>TRBV5-4|TRBJ1-3|15|NA
CASSLGRQGENTIYF
>TRBV11-3|TRBJ2-3|14|few
CASSLDPRADTQYF
>TRBV11-3|TRBJ2-1|14|NA
CASSPRLAGSEQFF
>TRBV20-1|TRBJ2-1|11|NA
CSAKKGDEQFF
>TRBV19|TRBJ1-2|12|NA
CASSLRGVGYTF
>TRBV11-3|TRBJ2-1|16|NA
CASRGGRAGSYNEQFF
>TRBV7-9|TRBJ2-7|16|NA
CASSLGGRGTYYEQYF
>TRBV7-7|TRBJ2-5|17|NA
CASSQRDIRTGRETQYF
>TRBV5-1|TRBJ1-5|13|once
CASSLDSYQPQHF
>TRBV6-1|TRBJ1-3|18|NA
CASSEFSGTGGSGNTIYF
>TRBV9|TRBJ1-2|13|NA
CASSVGQGEGYTF
>TRBV7-9|TRBJ2-7|16|NA
CASSPQGLAGAYEQYF
>TRBV5-1|TRBJ2-1|15|NA
CASSPGQGNYNEQFF